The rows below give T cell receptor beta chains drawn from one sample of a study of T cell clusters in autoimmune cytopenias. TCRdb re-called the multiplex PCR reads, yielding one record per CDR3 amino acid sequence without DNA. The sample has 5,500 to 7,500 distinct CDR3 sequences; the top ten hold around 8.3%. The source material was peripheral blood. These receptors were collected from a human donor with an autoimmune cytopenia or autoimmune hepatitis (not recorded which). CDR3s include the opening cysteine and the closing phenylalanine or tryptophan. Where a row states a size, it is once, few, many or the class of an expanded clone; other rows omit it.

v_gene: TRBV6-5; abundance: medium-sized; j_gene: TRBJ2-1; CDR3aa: CASSYSSFAGTEQFF
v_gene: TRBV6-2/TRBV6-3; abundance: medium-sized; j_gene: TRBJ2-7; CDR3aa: CAASGAGYEQYF
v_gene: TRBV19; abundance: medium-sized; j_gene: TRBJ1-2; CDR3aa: CASKMTLYHGYTF
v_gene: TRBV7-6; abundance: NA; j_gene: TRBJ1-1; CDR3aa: CASSITGTSTDTFF
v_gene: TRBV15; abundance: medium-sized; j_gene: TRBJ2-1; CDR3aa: CATSRDLGGANEQFF
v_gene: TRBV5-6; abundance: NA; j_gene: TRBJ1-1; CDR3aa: CASSLRDRFNTEAFF
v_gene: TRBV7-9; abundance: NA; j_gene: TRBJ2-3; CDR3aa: CASSLVGAGSTDTQYF
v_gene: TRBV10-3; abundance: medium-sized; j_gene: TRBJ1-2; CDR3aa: CAISDPRSDRGENYGYTF
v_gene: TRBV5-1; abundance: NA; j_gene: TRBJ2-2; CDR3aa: CASSPQSLQSLGELFF
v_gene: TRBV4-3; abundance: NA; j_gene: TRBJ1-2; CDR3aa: CASSQDRGPSDGYTF
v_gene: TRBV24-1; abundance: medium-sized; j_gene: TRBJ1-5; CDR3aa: CATSDPTGNQPQHF
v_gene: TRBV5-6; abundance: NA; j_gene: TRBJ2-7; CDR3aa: CASSPRQVLYEQYF
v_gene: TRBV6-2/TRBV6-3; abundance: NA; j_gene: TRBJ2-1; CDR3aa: CASSTTRSTYSSYNEQFF
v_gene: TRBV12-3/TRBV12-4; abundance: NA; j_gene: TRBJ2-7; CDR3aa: CASRDNSYEQYF
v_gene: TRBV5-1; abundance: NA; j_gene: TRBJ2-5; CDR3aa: CASSAGDQETQYF
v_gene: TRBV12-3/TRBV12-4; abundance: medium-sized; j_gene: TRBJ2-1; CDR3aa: CASSLQGLARNEQFF
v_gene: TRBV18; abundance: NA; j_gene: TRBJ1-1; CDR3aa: CASSPSTAGGSWGTEAFF
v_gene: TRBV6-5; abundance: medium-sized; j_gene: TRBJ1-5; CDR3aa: CASGVPGITAQHF
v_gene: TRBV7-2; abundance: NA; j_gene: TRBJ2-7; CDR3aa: CASSPRGVIHEQYF
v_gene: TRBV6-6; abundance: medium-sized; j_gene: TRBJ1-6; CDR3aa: CASTTLMDSPLHF
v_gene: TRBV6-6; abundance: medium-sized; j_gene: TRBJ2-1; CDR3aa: CASSQAQDNEQFF
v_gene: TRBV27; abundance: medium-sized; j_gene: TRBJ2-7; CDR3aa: CASSLTGSYEQYF
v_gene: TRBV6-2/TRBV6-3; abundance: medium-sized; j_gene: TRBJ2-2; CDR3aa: CASRLYTGELFF
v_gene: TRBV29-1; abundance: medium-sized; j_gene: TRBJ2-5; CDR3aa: CSVEFASGGAGETQYF
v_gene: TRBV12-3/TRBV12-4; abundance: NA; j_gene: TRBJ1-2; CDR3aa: CASSTGFRHGYTF
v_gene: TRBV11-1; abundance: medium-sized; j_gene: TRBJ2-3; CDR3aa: CASSPMATGQVFPYTDTQYF
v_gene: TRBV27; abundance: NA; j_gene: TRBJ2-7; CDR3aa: CASSFGTGRYEQYF
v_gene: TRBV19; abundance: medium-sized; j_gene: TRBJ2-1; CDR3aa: CASSIGANEQFF
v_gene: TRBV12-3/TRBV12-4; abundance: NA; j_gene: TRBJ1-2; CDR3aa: CASSNRVTGNYGYTF